A selection of T cell receptor beta chains follows, all from one sample in a study of Graves' ophthalmopathy and Graves' hyperthyroidism. MiXCR was run by TCRdb on the multiplex PCR reads, yielding one entry per CDR3 protein. The table lists hundreds of thousands of distinct CDR3 sequences, more than 40% of them singletons. The sample taken for sequencing was peripheral blood. Receptors were obtained from an adult man with Graves' ophthalmopathy. Each CDR3 is given with its conserved first and last residue. The D gene is left open where the match is weak. Expanded clones get a size class; other rows say once, few or many, or leave the size out.

d_call j_call v_call clone_size cdr3_nt cdr3_aa
NA TRBJ2-2 TRBV10-3 NA TGTGCCACCGGACAGGGGGAGCTGTTTTTT CATGQGELFF
TRBD2 TRBJ2-7 TRBV11-2 NA TGTGCCAGCAGCCAAGAGGGACTAGCGGCCCCGAGCTCCTACGAGCAGTACTTC CASSQEGLAAPSSYEQYF
TRBD1 TRBJ2-7 TRBV7-9 NA TGTGCCAGCAGGCCACGACAGGGGGCTAGCAACGAGCAGTACTTC CASRPRQGASNEQYF
NA TRBJ1-2 TRBV6-1 NA TGTGCCAGCAGTGAGTCACAGCGTAACTATGGCTACACCTTC CASSESQRNYGYTF
TRBD1 TRBJ2-5 TRBV12-3/TRBV12-4 many TGTGCCAGCAGTCCCAAGAGGGGGCCGAGGTACCAAGAGACCCAGTACTTC CASSPKRGPRYQETQYF
NA TRBJ2-2 TRBV12-3/TRBV12-4 many TGTGCCAGCAGCTTGGGGGAAGGGGACGGAACCGGGGAGCTGTTTTTT CASSLGEGDGTGELFF
NA TRBJ1-3 TRBV6-6 many TGTGCCAGCAGTTTTGCAGACCAGGAGTACACCATATATTTT CASSFADQEYTIYF
TRBD2 TRBJ2-3 TRBV29-1 few TGCAGCGTTGAAGATCAAAGCGGGGGTGGCACAGATACGCAGTATTTT CSVEDQSGGGTDTQYF
NA TRBJ1-2 TRBV19 NA TGTGCCAGTAGTATGATCGGGAGGGGCTACACCTTC CASSMIGRGYTF
NA TRBJ2-2 TRBV28 few TGTGCCAGCAGTTTATCCAAAAACACCGGGGAGCTGTTTTTT CASSLSKNTGELFF
TRBD1 TRBJ1-1 TRBV5-4 NA TGTGCCAGCAGCAAAGGGACAGGGACCGGGGGGAACACTGAAGCTTTCTTT CASSKGTGTGGNTEAFF
TRBD1 TRBJ1-1 TRBV20-1 many TGCAGTGCTACCGCAACAGGGGAGACTGAAGCTTTCTTT CSATATGETEAFF
TRBD2 TRBJ2-5 TRBV19 many TGTGCCAGTAGTATCGGCGGGGGAGAGGAGACCCAGTACTTC CASSIGGGEETQYF
NA TRBJ2-7 TRBV30 NA TGTGCCTGGAGAGAGGGACTGCTAAGCGACGGGTACTTC CAWREGLLSDGYF
NA TRBJ1-1 TRBV11-2 NA TGTGCCAGCAGCTCTGGACTAGCGGGAGCTTTCTTT CASSSGLAGAFF
NA TRBJ2-2 TRBV12-3/TRBV12-4 NA TGTGCCAGCAAAAAGGGGGGACACGGAACCGGGGAGCTGTTTTTT CASKKGGHGTGELFF
NA TRBJ2-7 TRBV20-1 NA TGCAGTGCTAGAGGGCCGGGACTGTCCTACGAGCAGTACTTC CSARGPGLSYEQYF
NA TRBJ1-4 TRBV6-5 NA TGTGCCAGCAGTTACTTTCCGGGCGCGGATGAAAAACTGTTTTTT CASSYFPGADEKLFF
TRBD2 TRBJ2-5 TRBV29-1 NA TGCAGCTTCTCCGGGACTAGGGAGACCCAGTACTTC CSFSGTRETQYF
NA TRBJ1-2 TRBV20-1 NA TGCAGTGCTAGAGTTCTGGCGGGGGATGGCTACACCTTC CSARVLAGDGYTF
TRBD2 TRBJ2-7 TRBV12-3/TRBV12-4 many TGTGCCAGCAGACGAAGCGGGGGTGTCATCGAGCAGTACTTC CASRRSGGVIEQYF
NA TRBJ2-5 TRBV6-5 NA TGTGCCAGCAGTGAAAGAGGCGGCGTCTTCGAAGAGACCCAGTACTTC CASSERGGVFEETQYF
TRBD1 TRBJ2-5 TRBV2 NA TGTGCCAGCAGTCCGGCGACAGGGGACGGGTCGAGGACCCAGTACTTC CASSPATGDGSRTQYF
NA TRBJ1-1 TRBV7-9 NA TGTGCCAGCAGCATCCGGGGGCAGTTGAACACTGAAGCTTTCTTT CASSIRGQLNTEAFF
TRBD1 TRBJ2-7 TRBV7-2 many TGTGCCAGCAGCTTAGTGACAGGGCAGAGCTACGAGCAGTACTTC CASSLVTGQSYEQYF
NA TRBJ2-7 TRBV11-2 few TGTGCCAGCAGACAACCCGGGACACTAACCTACGAGCAGTACTTC CASRQPGTLTYEQYF
NA TRBJ1-4 TRBV10-3 NA TGTGCCATCAGTGACGAGGCAGAAAAACTGTTTTTT CAISDEAEKLFF